Following are 30 T cell receptor beta chains from one sample sequenced in a study of PD-1 and CTLA-4 blockade in melanoma. The data were produced by immunoSEQ multiplex PCR, yet TCRdb's version contains in-frame clones alone and is incomplete. The sample lists tens of thousands of clones, approximately 90% occurring once. The material was CD8+ T cells from peripheral blood, obtained from a patient given anti-PD-1 treatment. These receptors were taken from a human donor with melanoma.

This chain uses TRBV27 with TRBJ1-5; D unresolved. The CDR3 loop spans 14 amino acids. The V end lost 6 bases, the J end lost 2 bases, and 11 bases lay between the germline ends. CDR1 and CDR2 from the germline V gene are MNHEY and SMNVEV (reference sequence). CDR3 nucleotide sequence: TGTGCCAGCAGAAACCTACTTGGCAATCAGCCCCAGCATTTT. It is translated as CASRNLLGNQPQHF.

In this sample, this clone turned up a few times. V is TRBV7-9 and J is TRBJ2-7, with D maybe TRBD2 (6 bases). The CDR3 runs to 13 residues. V was cut by 4 bases and J by 4 bases, with 11 bases left in between. CDR1 and CDR2 from the germline V gene are SEHNR and FQNEAQ (reference sequence). Here the CDR3 DNA reads TGTGCCAGCAGCTCGGGACTTCGTTACGAGCAGTACTTC. It yields the protein CASSSGLRYEQYF.

This rearrangement joins TRBV4-1 to TRBJ1-5, with D unclear. Trimming took off 4 bases at V and 1 base at J, with 11 bases between the two ends. The germline gives CDR1 MGHRA, CDR2 YSYEKL. The CDR3 covers 15 residues. CDR3 sequence: CASSPSPGSNQPQHF. The CDR3 coding sequence is TGCGCCAGCAGCCCCTCGCCGGGGAGCAATCAGCCCCAGCATTTT.

The rearrangement joins TRBV7-9 to TRBJ2-7, with TRBD2 matching 8 bases. Unmatched junction bases numbered 10, after V lost 5 bases and J lost 4 bases. The germline CDR1 and CDR2 sequences are SEHNR and FQNEAQ (reference sequence). This CDR3 contains 15 residues. The CDR3 protein is CASSPGRAGKYEQYF. For the CDR3, the DNA is TGTGCCAGCAGCCCCGGGAGGGCGGGAAAGTACGAGCAGTACTTC.

J is TRBJ1-4 and V is TRBV7-9, with D unresolved. The CDR3 has 16 residues. V lost 4 bases to trimming and J lost 7 bases, with 19 bases between them. Per the germline V gene, CDR1 is SEHNR and CDR2 is FQNEAQ (reference sequence). The CDR3 loop reads CASSSSHSPQVEKLFF. Written as DNA, the CDR3 is TGTGCCAGCAGCTCTTCACACAGCCCCCAAGTTGAAAAACTGTTTTTT.

V is TRBV30 and J is TRBJ2-1, with a weak D call TRBD2 (6 bases). V lost 4 bases and J lost 8, with 15 bases in between. This CDR3 comprises 13 residues. Per germline, CDR1 GTSNPN and CDR2 SVGIG (reference sequence). DNA for the CDR3: TGTGCCTGGAATGGAGGGACCAGCCATGAGCAGTTCTTC. Translated: CAWNGGTSHEQFF.

The rearrangement uses TRBV2 and TRBJ1-1; D is perhaps TRBD1 (5 bases). Germline V CDR1 and CDR2: SNHLY, FYNNEI. This CDR3 comprises 15 residues. Trimming left V 2 bases short and J 5 bases short, with 15 bases between. In DNA form, the CDR3 reads TGTGCCAGCAGTGAATGGGACCAGGGAATAACTGAAGCTTTCTTT. It encodes CASSEWDQGITEAFF.

Here the CDR3 reads CASSYSSGGAVYEQYF. The CDR3, as DNA: TGTGCCAGCAGTTACTCGTCAGGGGGGGCCGTATACGAGCAGTACTTC. The V gene is TRBV6-5, the J gene TRBJ2-7; either TRBD1 or TRBD2 may supply D (7 bases each). V was cut by 0 bases and J by 4 bases, with 16 bases left in between. The CDR3 sequence is 16 residues long. Per the germline V gene, CDR1 is MNHEY and CDR2 is SVGAGI.

In this sample, this clone turned up a few times. This chain connects TRBV18 to TRBJ1-5; the D is unclear. Germline-derived CDR1 and CDR2 are KGHSH and LQKENI. Trimming left V 3 bases short and J 0 bases short, with 9 bases between. This CDR3 has 15 residues. CDR3 sequence: CASSPDAGSNQPQHF. The CDR3 DNA sequence: TGTGCCAGCTCACCCGATGCAGGTAGCAATCAGCCCCAGCATTTT.

J is TRBJ2-1 and V is TRBV7-9, with D possibly matching TRBD2 (5 bases). The germline V gene has CDR1 SEHNR and CDR2 FQNEAQ (reference sequence). This CDR3 is 15 amino acids long. V gave up 1 base and J gave up 5 bases, with 12 bases separating them. This CDR3 is CASSLVLRGDNEQFF. The CDR3 DNA is TGTGCCAGCAGCTTAGTCCTCCGGGGTGACAATGAGCAGTTCTTC.

The J gene is TRBJ2-1, the V gene TRBV28; 7 bases line up with TRBD1. The V gene end was trimmed by 7 bases and the J gene end by 0 bases; junction bases not matched to a gene: 3. The germline V gene encodes CDR1 MDHEN and CDR2 SYDVKM. The CDR3 is 14 amino acids. The CDR3 loop is CASIPGGSYNEQFF. The CDR3 DNA is TGTGCCAGCATTCCAGGGGGCTCCTACAATGAGCAGTTCTTC.

V usage is TRBV7-9 and J usage is TRBJ1-4; 9 bases agree with TRBD1. CDR3 size: 15 residues. Germline V lookup: CDR1 SEHNR, CDR2 FQNEAQ (reference sequence). The trim removed 5 bases at V and 8 bases at J, leaving 9 bases unmatched. Here the CDR3 reads CASSATQGAGEKLFF. CDR3 DNA sequence: TGTGCCAGCAGCGCTACACAGGGGGCGGGGGAAAAACTGTTTTTT.

This chain uses TRBV5-8 with TRBJ1-1; maybe TRBD1 (5 bases). This CDR3 is built from 16 residues. V was cut by 0 bases and J by 1 base, with 13 bases left in between. Germline V gene lookup returns CDR1 SGHTS and CDR2 YDEGEE. CDR3 coding DNA: TGTGCCAGCAGCTTGGAGGGGCAGGGCGAGAACACTGAAGCTTTCTTT. It translates to CASSLEGQGENTEAFF.

This clone was seen just once. The genes are TRBV5-6 and TRBJ2-7, with D perhaps TRBD1 or TRBD2 (5 bases each). Trimming cost V 0 bases and J 2 bases, with 12 bases left between them. From germline, CDR1 is SGHDT and CDR2 YYEEEE. This CDR3 is 15 amino acids long. CDR3 region: CASSLVGTQAYEQYF. The CDR3 DNA follows: TGTGCCAGCAGCTTGGTGGGGACGCAAGCCTACGAGCAGTACTTC.

The chain has TRBV30 and TRBJ2-7; 8 bases are a match to TRBD1. V lost 4 bases and J lost 3; bases outside the gene matches: 2. CDR1 is GTSNPN, CDR2 SVGIG, per germline (reference sequence). This CDR3 spans 12 amino acids. This chain's CDR3 is CAWTGGSYEQYF. The CDR3 region has the DNA TGTGCCTGGACAGGGGGCAGCTACGAGCAGTACTTC.

The sample holds one count of this clone. This chain connects TRBV28 to TRBJ2-1; TRBD2 might be the D (5 bases). This CDR3 is built from 12 residues. Germline-derived CDR1 and CDR2 are MDHEN and SYDVKM. V lost 3 bases and J lost 7, with 7 bases in between. The CDR3 region has the DNA TGTGCCAGCAGTTTTAGAGGGAATGAGCAGTTCTTC. It codes for CASSFRGNEQFF.

The V call is TRBV6-5, the J call TRBJ2-3; tentatively, D is TRBD1 (6 bases). V lost 0 bases to trimming and J lost 0 bases, with 7 bases between them. CDR3 size: 15 residues. Germline CDR1 and CDR2: MNHEY and SVGAGI. This chain's CDR3 is CASSYSRGSTDTQYF. The DNA for the CDR3 is TGTGCCAGCAGTTACTCGAGGGGGAGCACAGATACGCAGTATTTT.

J is TRBJ2-1 and V is TRBV18, with 7 bases aligning to TRBD2. V lost 5 bases to trimming and J lost 4 bases; unmatched junction nucleotides: 8. CDR3 length: 15 residues. Germline assignment: CDR1 KGHSH and CDR2 LQKENI. The CDR3 sequence is CASSKGEGRYNEQFF. CDR3 in DNA: TGTGCCAGCTCAAAAGGGGAGGGAAGGTACAATGAGCAGTTCTTC.

The rearrangement links TRBV5-1 to TRBJ2-7, with TRBD2 matching over 12 bases. Trimming removed 2 bases from V and 2 bases from J; junction bases left unmatched: 5. The CDR3 loop spans 16 amino acids. Germline loops: CDR1 SGHRS, CDR2 YFSETQ. The CDR3 DNA is TGCGCCAGCAGCTTAGTACTAGCGGGAGGTACCTACGAGCAGTACTTC. It is translated as CASSLVLAGGTYEQYF.

The rearrangement links TRBV30 to TRBJ1-1; no clear D gene. CDR1 and CDR2 from the germline V gene are GTSNPN and SVGIG (reference sequence). Trimming removed 1 base at V and 4 bases at J, with 10 bases between. CDR3 length: 13 amino acids. The CDR3 DNA reads as TGTGCCTGGAGTGAAAGGGTAAGCACTGAAGCTTTCTTT. Encoded protein: CAWSERVSTEAFF.

The chain links TRBV7-9 to TRBJ2-7, with 15 bases aligning to TRBD2. V lost 6 bases and J lost 7; bases outside the gene matches: 1. The CDR3 covers 13 residues. Germline V gene data show CDR1 as SEHNR and CDR2 as FQNEAQ (reference sequence). This chain's CDR3 is CASRGLAGGEQYF. CDR3 coding DNA: TGTGCCAGCAGGGGACTAGCGGGAGGTGAGCAGTACTTC.

This chain connects TRBV27 to TRBJ2-5; 7 bases are a match to TRBD2. Germline V lookup: CDR1 MNHEY, CDR2 SMNVEV (reference sequence). The CDR3 covers 16 residues. V gave up 5 bases and J gave up 0 bases; unmatched junction bases: 9. The CDR3 loop is CASSPRTSENQETQYF. The CDR3 DNA is TGTGCCAGCAGTCCCCGCACTAGCGAGAACCAAGAGACCCAGTACTTC.

In DNA form, the CDR3 reads TGTGCCACCAGTTTGGACAGGGCTCAGCCCCAGCATTTT. Translated: CATSLDRAQPQHF. The chain is built from TRBV15 and TRBJ1-5; 8 nucleotides align to TRBD1. CDR1 and CDR2 (germline): LNHNV, YYDKDF (reference sequence). CDR3 length: 13 residues. V dropped 6 bases and J dropped 6; count of bases not matched to a gene: 4.

This clone was observed a handful of times. The chain joins TRBV7-9 to TRBJ1-6, with a tentative D call TRBD1 (5 bases). Germline V CDR1 and CDR2: SEHNR, FQNEAQ (reference sequence). The CDR3 loop spans 10 amino acids. The CDR3: CAGGDSPLHF. In nucleotides, the CDR3 is TGTGCGGGGGGGGATTCACCCCTCCACTTT.

The genes are TRBV3-1 (or the pseudogene TRBV3-2) and TRBJ2-7; TRBD2 matches at 12 bases. V shed 4 bases, J shed 1 base, and the junction held 2 bases outside the gene matches. This CDR3 has 15 amino acids. Looked up from germline, CDR1 is LGHDT and CDR2 is YNNKEL (reference sequence). The DNA of the CDR3 is TGTGCCAGCAGCCCGACTAGCGGGAGTTCCTACGAGCAGTACTTC. Residues: CASSPTSGSSYEQYF.

J is TRBJ1-1 and V is TRBV30; 7 positions match TRBD1. The CDR3 has 15 residues. V lost 4 bases, J lost 1 base, and 9 bases stayed unmatched. In germline, CDR1 is GTSNPN, CDR2 SVGIG (reference sequence). The CDR3 loop is CAWTPYRGRNTEAFF. For the CDR3, the DNA is TGTGCCTGGACCCCCTACAGGGGCCGGAACACTGAAGCTTTCTTT.

The chain is built from TRBV30 and TRBJ1-1, with D possibly TRBD1 on 5 matching bases. The CDR3 sequence is 14 residues long. Germline loops: CDR1 GTSNPN, CDR2 SVGIG (reference sequence). V lost 1 base to trimming and J lost 0 bases, with 9 bases between them. CDR3 residues: CAWSEGRVNTEAFF. The CDR3 DNA sequence: TGTGCCTGGAGTGAGGGGCGGGTGAACACTGAAGCTTTCTTT.

The chain couples TRBV10-2 to TRBJ2-1, with D perhaps TRBD2 (6 bases). The germline V gene has CDR1 WSHSY and CDR2 SAAADI. This CDR3 spans 15 amino acids. Trimming removed 0 bases from V and 1 base from J, with 7 bases in between. The DNA for the CDR3 is TGCGCCAGCAGTGAGTCGGCGGGATCCTACAATGAGCAGTTCTTC. As protein: CASSESAGSYNEQFF.

This chain links TRBV7-9 with TRBJ2-5, with D hard to call. The CDR3 has 15 amino acids. The V and J ends lost 4 bases and 3 bases respectively, with 15 bases between them. The germline V gene has CDR1 SEHNR and CDR2 FQNEAQ (reference sequence). For the CDR3, the DNA is TGTGCCAGCAGCTACTCCGGCGAATTGGAAGAGACCCAGTACTTC. This codes for CASSYSGELEETQYF. The full variable domain, its missing parts supplied by reference TRBV7-9 and TRBJ2-5, is DTGVSQNPRHKITKRGQNVTFRCDPISEHNRLYWYRQTLGQGPEFLTYFQNEAQLEKSRLLSDRFSAERPKGSFSTLEIQRTEQGDSAMYLCASSYSGELEETQYFGPGTRLLVL.

The chain uses TRBV19 and TRBJ2-7; D assignment may be TRBD1 or TRBD2 (5 bases each). Germline CDR1 reads LNHDA; CDR2 reads SQIVND (reference sequence). The CDR3 has 14 residues. V lost 5 bases to trimming and J lost 6 bases, with 17 bases between them. CDR3 bases: TGTGCCAGTAGTGTCGGGACCCCCGGGGTCGAGCAGTACTTC. Encoded protein: CASSVGTPGVEQYF.